The 31 T cell receptor beta chains given below trace back to one sample, sequenced in a study of cytomegalovirus exposure and HLA in healthy donors. Researchers ran the PCR with 60 Vbeta and 13 Jbeta primers. Repertoires were generated with immunoSEQ multiplex PCR, while TCRdb's copy carries only in-frame clones and drops some. The top ten hold 5% to 7% of the sample, which has around 130,000 clones, roughly 8.3% seen once. The source material was PBMCs. The origin of the receptors is a man in his forties in good health and CMV-seronegative.

This chain uses TRBV6-1 with TRBJ1-1; 7 positions agree with TRBD1. Per the germline V gene, CDR1 is MNHNS and CDR2 is SASEGT. The CDR3 totals 13 residues. Trimming removed 7 bases from V and 3 bases from J; junction bases left unmatched: 5. The CDR3 loop is CASNPTGHTEAFF. The CDR3 nucleotides read TGTGCCAGCAATCCGACAGGGCACACTGAAGCTTTCTTT.

This clone was seen a few times. The chain joins TRBV5-1 to TRBJ1-1; no definite D call. Germline loops: CDR1 SGHRS, CDR2 YFSETQ. Trimming removed 6 bases from V and 1 base from J, with 10 bases in between. CDR3 length: 13 amino acids. The CDR3 coding sequence is TGCGCCAGCAAGGAGATCCAGAACACTGAAGCTTTCTTT. Translating it yields CASKEIQNTEAFF.

A few counts support this clone. The chain employs TRBV6-6 and TRBJ1-1; 8 bases match TRBD1. The CDR3 is 15 residues long. CDR1 and CDR2 from the germline V gene are MNHNY and SVGAGI (reference sequence). V shed 3 bases, J shed 0 bases, and the junction held 3 bases outside the gene matches. The CDR3 is CASSYQGAMNTEAFF. CDR3 sequence (DNA): TGTGCCAGCAGTTATCAGGGGGCTATGAACACTGAAGCTTTCTTT.

This clone has more than one count but fewer than ten. The chain carries TRBV5-1 and TRBJ2-5, with 9 bases matching TRBD1. Germline V CDR1 and CDR2: SGHRS, YFSETQ. J was trimmed by 7 bases and V by 5 bases; bases with no gene match: 12. This CDR3 has 15 amino acids. CDR3 nucleotides: TGCGCCAGCAGTGAAACTACAGGGGGCGGAGGGACCCAGTACTTC. This codes for CASSETTGGGGTQYF. The whole variable domain, filled in from reference TRBV5-1 and TRBJ2-5, reads KAGVTQTPRYLIKTRGQQVTLSCSPISGHRSVSWYQQTPGQGLQFLFEYFSETQRNKGNFPGRFSGRQFSNSRSEMNVSTLELGDSALYLCASSETTGGGGTQYFGPGTRLLVL.

The chain is built from TRBV4-1 and TRBJ1-1; D perhaps matches TRBD1 (6 bases). CDR3 length: 14 amino acids. With 4 bases removed from V and 10 bases from J, the gap between germline ends came to 19 bases. CDR1 MGHRA and CDR2 YSYEKL come from the germline V gene. CDR3 in DNA: TGCGCCAGCAGCCTACAGGGACCGGTGACGGTAGCTTTCTTT. Translated: CASSLQGPVTVAFF.

Only a few counts were recorded for this clone. The chain recombines TRBV10-3 with TRBJ2-2; 8 bases agree with TRBD2. CDR3 length: 13 residues. Trimming removed 8 bases from V and 8 bases from J; junction bases left unmatched: 7. Germline CDR1 and CDR2: ENHRY and SYGVKD. The CDR3: CAIPSGGPGELFF. The CDR3 nucleotides are TGTGCCATCCCCTCGGGGGGGCCGGGGGAGCTGTTTTTT.

This clone was recorded a few times. This chain links TRBV6-5 with TRBJ2-5; TRBD1 agrees at 8 bases. Germline trimming cut 5 bases from V and 5 bases from J; bases unmatched to any gene: 7. Germline-derived CDR1 and CDR2 are MNHEY and SVGAGI. The CDR3 runs to 14 residues. In DNA form, the CDR3 reads TGTGCCAGCAGTGACGGACAGGGTTTCGAGACCCAGTACTTC. It codes for CASSDGQGFETQYF.

This chain links TRBV29-1 with TRBJ2-1; 8 nucleotides align to TRBD1. The germline V gene encodes CDR1 SQVTM and CDR2 ANQGSEA. The CDR3 runs to 14 residues. The trim removed 6 bases at V and 8 bases at J, leaving 12 bases unmatched. The DNA of the CDR3 is TGCAGCGTACGTGCCCAAAGGGACAGGCATGAGCAGTTCTTC. This gives the protein CSVRAQRDRHEQFF.

This clone came up a few times. This rearrangement joins TRBV6-1 to TRBJ1-2; D ambiguous. Germline assignment: CDR1 MNHNS and CDR2 SASEGT. The CDR3 loop spans 13 amino acids. Trimming shortened V by 2 bases and J by 6 bases, and 10 bases separated the two germline ends. For the CDR3, the DNA is TGTGCCAGCAGTGAATCACAAAACAATGGCTACACCTTC. Residues: CASSESQNNGYTF.

The CDR3 DNA reads as TGTGCCAGCAGTTCGACAGGGGGTCGCACTGAAGCTTTCTTT. Its translation is CASSSTGGRTEAFF. The chain combines TRBV6-1 with TRBJ1-1; 9 bases match TRBD1. Germline loops: CDR1 MNHNS, CDR2 SASEGT. The V gene end was trimmed by 5 bases and the J gene end by 4 bases; junction bases not matched to a gene: 5. The CDR3 totals 14 residues.

This clone was seen a few times. The rearrangement links TRBV4-3 to TRBJ1-6; no firm D call. Trimming stripped 0 bases from V and 0 bases from J, with 6 bases between. The CDR3 runs 16 residues. Germline V gene data show CDR1 as LGHNA and CDR2 as YSLEER. The CDR3 here is CASSQDRSSYNSPLHF. The CDR3 DNA reads as TGCGCCAGCAGCCAAGATAGGAGCTCCTATAATTCACCCCTCCACTTT.

This clone was detected a few times. V is TRBV5-1 and J is TRBJ2-5, with D possibly TRBD1 on 5 matching bases. The CDR3 is 14 residues long. With 0 bases removed from V and 3 bases from J, the gap between germline ends came to 9 bases. The germline CDR1 and CDR2 sequences are SGHRS and YFSETQ. The DNA for the CDR3 is TGCGCCAGCAGCTTGGCGTCAGGGAAAGAGACCCAGTACTTC. Protein product: CASSLASGKETQYF.

This chain links TRBV13 with TRBJ2-7, with D uncertain. The V end was cut by 4 bases, the J end by 5 bases, with 6 bases between. In germline, CDR1 is PRHDT, CDR2 FYEKMQ (reference sequence). The CDR3 totals 11 residues. The CDR3 reads CASSSQNEQYF. DNA of the CDR3: TGTGCCAGCAGCTCTCAGAACGAGCAGTACTTC.

The gene calls are TRBV2 and TRBJ2-5, with 11 positions matching TRBD2. CDR3 length: 12 amino acids. From germline, CDR1 is SNHLY and CDR2 FYNNEI. V gave up 7 bases and J gave up 5 bases; unmatched junction bases: 0. CDR3 loop: CASTSGGETQYF. CDR3 bases: TGTGCCAGCACTAGCGGGGGGGAGACCCAGTACTTC.

The J gene is TRBJ1-3, the V gene TRBV2, with 8 bases fitting TRBD1. CDR3 size: 13 residues. V gave up 4 bases and J gave up 4 bases; unmatched junction bases: 0. The germline V gene has CDR1 SNHLY and CDR2 FYNNEI. The CDR3 loop is CASSGTGGNTIYF. The CDR3 nucleotides read TGTGCCAGCAGTGGGACAGGGGGAAACACCATATATTTT. Supplemented by reference TRBV2 and TRBJ1-3, the full variable domain reads EPEVTQTPSHQVTQMGQEVILRCVPISNHLYFYWYRQILGQKVEFLVSFYNNEISEKSEIFDDQFSVERPDGSNFTLKIRSTKLEDSAMYFCASSGTGGNTIYFGEGSWLTVV.

This clone was seen a few times. The chain uses TRBV4-1 and TRBJ1-4, with a possible D match to TRBD1 (5 bases). V shed 0 bases and J shed 4 bases, with 12 bases lying between them. CDR3 size: 16 residues. Germline loops: CDR1 MGHRA, CDR2 YSYEKL. CDR3 loop: CASSQEGGQFNEKLFF. As DNA, the CDR3 is TGCGCCAGCAGCCAAGAGGGGGGTCAGTTTAATGAAAAACTGTTTTTT.

This chain uses TRBV10-2 with TRBJ2-7, with 11 nucleotides matching TRBD1. The V gene's germline CDR1 is WSHSY and CDR2 SAAADI. The CDR3 spans 13 residues. With 11 bases clipped from V and 6 bases from J, the junction kept 9 bases outside the gene matches. Here the CDR3 reads CAALGTGGREQYF. The CDR3 DNA reads TGCGCCGCACTAGGGACAGGGGGACGCGAGCAGTACTTC.

A few counts support this clone. The rearrangement links TRBV27 to TRBJ2-7, with unresolved D. This CDR3 comprises 13 residues. V was pared by 5 bases and J by 6 bases, with 14 bases between. CDR1 and CDR2 from the germline V gene are MNHEY and SMNVEV (reference sequence). The DNA of the CDR3 is TGTGCCAGCAGTCCCGCCCTCCCCGGCGAGCAGTACTTC. Translated: CASSPALPGEQYF.

The J gene is TRBJ2-3, the V gene TRBV18; no firm D call. Germline V gene data show CDR1 as KGHSH and CDR2 as LQKENI. The CDR3 has 13 residues. The V end lost 3 bases, the J end lost 2 bases, and 6 bases lay between the germline ends. DNA of the CDR3: TGTGCCAGCTCACCGACACTCACAGATACGCAGTATTTT. This translates into CASSPTLTDTQYF.

In its sample, this clone was seen a few times. CDR3 in amino acids: CATKTGQAAYEQYF. In nucleotides, the CDR3 is TGTGCCACTAAGACGGGACAGGCGGCCTACGAGCAGTACTTC. The J gene is TRBJ2-7, the V gene TRBV5-6; 8 nucleotides align to TRBD1. This CDR3 is 14 amino acids long. With V trimmed by 9 bases and J by 2 bases, 10 bases remained unmatched. CDR1 and CDR2 from the germline V gene are SGHDT and YYEEEE.

This clone was seen more than once but under ten times. The chain uses TRBV6-1 and TRBJ1-3; D gene ambiguous. V was pared by 6 bases and J by 3 bases, with 12 bases between. The CDR3 consists of 14 residues. Germline V gives CDR1 MNHNS, CDR2 SASEGT. The CDR3 loop is CASSIGFVGNTIYF. In DNA, the CDR3 is TGTGCCAGCAGCATCGGGTTTGTTGGAAACACCATATATTTT.

The V gene is TRBV27, the J gene TRBJ2-7; D is possibly TRBD2 (5 bases). V shed 1 base and J shed 0 bases, with 7 bases lying between them. Germline CDR1 MNHEY, CDR2 SMNVEV (reference sequence). This CDR3 has 14 amino acids. CDR3 region: CASSLYGSSYEQYF. As DNA, the CDR3 is TGTGCCAGCAGTTTATATGGGAGCTCCTACGAGCAGTACTTC.

J is TRBJ2-1 and V is TRBV7-3; D remains ambiguous. Trimming took 5 bases from V and 2 from J, leaving 10 bases between them. CDR1 and CDR2 (germline): SGHTA, FQGTGA. There are 14 residues in the CDR3. CDR3 nucleotide sequence: TGTGCCAGCAGCCCAACCGCGGCCTACAATGAGCAGTTCTTC. It specifies CASSPTAAYNEQFF.

This clone was observed a handful of times. This chain uses TRBV12-5 with TRBJ2-1; no clear D gene. Germline V gene sequence: CDR1 LGHNT, CDR2 FRNRAP. This CDR3 spans 14 amino acids. Trimming took off 7 bases at V and 8 bases at J, with 18 bases between the two ends. CDR3 nucleotides: TGTGCTAGTGCCCCTGGGCAGGCTATTGATGAGCAGTTCTTC. Protein product: CASAPGQAIDEQFF.

The chain recombines TRBV10-3 with TRBJ2-2, with TRBD2 matching over 11 bases. CDR3 length: 17 amino acids. Germline-derived CDR1 and CDR2 are ENHRY and SYGVKD. The J segment lost 0 bases and the V segment lost 4 bases, leaving 4 bases of the junction unmatched. The CDR3 DNA reads TGTGCCATCAGTGGGGCTAGCGGGGGGTCGAACACCGGGGAGCTGTTTTTT. Its translation: CAISGASGGSNTGELFF.

This clone was counted only a few times. The CDR3 sequence: CASSLRTGGSSGNTIYF. Here the CDR3 DNA reads TGTGCCAGCTCACTACGGACAGGGGGGAGCTCTGGAAACACCATATATTTT. V gene TRBV18 combines with J gene TRBJ1-3; 10 bases align to TRBD1. J gave up 0 bases and V 4 bases, and 6 bases lay outside the gene matches. The germline V gene has CDR1 KGHSH and CDR2 LQKENI. This CDR3 spans 17 amino acids.

This clone was seen only a few times. The rearrangement links TRBV5-1 to TRBJ1-1, with D uncertain. The CDR3 is made up of 13 amino acids. CDR1 is SGHRS and CDR2 is YFSETQ in the germline V gene. With 7 bases removed from V and 1 base from J, the gap between germline ends came to 11 bases. DNA of the CDR3: TGCGCCAGCGCTAACTACGAGAACACTGAAGCTTTCTTT. Encoded protein: CASANYENTEAFF. The whole variable domain, remainder taken from reference TRBV5-1 and TRBJ1-1, is KAGVTQTPRYLIKTRGQQVTLSCSPISGHRSVSWYQQTPGQGLQFLFEYFSETQRNKGNFPGRFSGRQFSNSRSEMNVSTLELGDSALYLCASANYENTEAFFGQGTRLTVV.

This rearrangement joins TRBV29-1 to TRBJ1-1; D is perhaps TRBD1 (6 bases). Trimming removed 3 bases from V and 3 bases from J, with 20 bases in between. CDR1 is SQVTM and CDR2 is ANQGSEA in the germline V gene. CDR3 length equals 16 residues. The CDR3 protein is CSVEGGGIHTDTEAFF. CDR3 nucleotide sequence: TGCAGCGTTGAGGGAGGGGGTATTCATACAGACACTGAAGCTTTCTTT.

The gene calls are TRBV6-1 and TRBJ1-2, with 8 bases that match TRBD1. The CDR3 is 13 residues long. With 5 bases clipped from V and 6 bases from J, the junction kept 5 bases outside the gene matches. Germline V gene sequence: CDR1 MNHNS, CDR2 SASEGT. The CDR3 spells CASSTDRGDGYTF. CDR3 nucleotide sequence: TGTGCCAGCAGTACCGACAGGGGCGATGGCTACACCTTC.

This clone has only a few counts. This chain joins TRBV5-4 and TRBJ2-2; D unresolved. CDR1 and CDR2 (germline): SGHNT, YYREEE (reference sequence). The V and J ends lost 4 bases and 1 base respectively, with 11 bases between them. This CDR3 contains 15 residues. The CDR3 DNA reads as TGTGCCAGCAGCCACAACCACCAGAACACCGGGGAGCTGTTTTTT. Translating it yields CASSHNHQNTGELFF.

This clone was seen a handful of times. V is TRBV2 and J is TRBJ2-3, with no clear D. This CDR3 has 16 residues. The V end lost 2 bases, the J end lost 0 bases, and 12 bases lay between the germline ends. CDR1 is SNHLY, CDR2 FYNNEI, per germline. The CDR3 here is CASSELAFYSTDTQYF. In nucleotides, the CDR3 is TGTGCCAGCAGTGAACTCGCCTTCTATAGCACAGATACGCAGTATTTT.